The clone carrying this T cell receptor (beta chain) was seen a single time. This specimen belongs to a study of control samples from healthy donors and cancer patients. CDR1 and CDR2 from the germline V gene are MGHRA and YSYEKL. CDR3 size: 15 residues. V was cut by 4 bases and J by 6 bases, with 18 bases left in between. Clones were sequenced by immunoSEQ multiplex PCR, and TCRdb holds only the in-frame ones, with some missing. Of about 130,000 clones listed, 92% are singletons. This TCR derives from a woman aged 45-59 years in good health. Sequenced sample: blood. The chain couples TRBV4-1 to TRBJ1-1; D is perhaps TRBD1 (5 bases). CDR3 loop: CASSPQGAGYSEAFF. CDR3 sequence (DNA): TGCGCCAGCAGCCCTCAAGGGGCAGGGTATTCTGAAGCTTTCTTT.